This TCR beta chain appears in the sequencing data of a study of CD8 T cells in Susac syndrome. V gave up 1 base and J gave up 4 bases, with 8 bases separating them. Germline V gives CDR1 LNHNV, CDR2 YYDKDF (reference sequence). The CDR3 sequence is 14 residues long. The RNA, roughly 0.45 to 1 ug, was put through reverse transcription using random hexamers. MiXCR, applied by TCRdb to the immunoSEQ multiplex PCR reads, yields one record per CDR3 protein. The sample carries about 140,000 distinct CDR3 sequences, roughly 94% recorded once. Source material: CD8+ T cells from PBMCs. The TCR was taken from a human donor in good health. This chain joins TRBV15 and TRBJ2-1; D call uncertain. CDR3 amino acids: CATSRGRQYNEQFF. Here the CDR3 DNA reads TGTGCCACCAGCAGAGGCAGGCAATACAATGAGCAGTTCTTC.